One sample yielded the 32 T cell receptor beta chains listed below, sequenced in a study of shared clonotypes between healthy human individuals. Profiled with immunoSEQ multiplex PCR; TCRdb holds only in-frame clones, not every one. In the table there are millions of clones, just over 90% of which are singletons. The sequenced material came from naive CD4+ T cells sorted from blood. Subset in this sample: CD45RA+ positively selected. The receptor source for this set is a man younger than 30 in good health.

This chain joins TRBV19 and TRBJ1-1; TRBD1 matches at 7 bases. The ends lost 4 bases at V and 0 bases at J; junction bases unmatched: 8. The CDR3 consists of 16 residues. In germline, CDR1 is LNHDA, CDR2 SQIVND (reference sequence). The CDR3 loop reads CASSTRQGMMNTEAFF. The CDR3 nucleotides are TGTGCCAGTAGTACTAGACAGGGAATGATGAACACTGAAGCTTTCTTT.

This sequence joins TRBV7-2 and TRBJ1-3; TRBD1 matches 8 bases. In germline, CDR1 is SGHTA, CDR2 FQGNSA. The V gene end was trimmed by 1 base and the J gene end by 2 bases; junction bases not matched to a gene: 4. The CDR3 spans 16 residues. The CDR3 DNA reads as TGTGCCAGCAGCTTAGGGGGACAGGTGACTGGAAACACCATATATTTT. Translated, it gives CASSLGGQVTGNTIYF.

This clone has only one observation. Other DNA sequences within the sample encode an identical CDR3. This chain links TRBV6-6 with TRBJ2-2, with a weak D call TRBD1 (6 bases). CDR3 size: 14 residues. The V end was cut by 2 bases, the J end by 6 bases, with 10 bases between. Germline-derived CDR1 and CDR2 are MNHNY and SVGAGI (reference sequence). The CDR3 DNA reads as TGTGCCAGCAGTTACCTACAGGGATCCGGGGAGCTGTTTTTT. Protein product: CASSYLQGSGELFF.

The chain employs TRBV2 and TRBJ2-7, with D possibly being TRBD1 (6 bases). V shed 8 bases and J shed 2 bases, with 16 bases lying between them. The CDR3 is 14 residues long. CDR1 is SNHLY, CDR2 FYNNEI, per germline. The CDR3 DNA reads as TGTGCCAGCTCTACAGGGATCCCCACCTACGAGCAGTACTTC. Amino acid sequence: CASSTGIPTYEQYF.

The V and J genes are TRBV2 and TRBJ1-2; possible D gene TRBD1, 6 bases. Germline V gene data show CDR1 as SNHLY and CDR2 as FYNNEI. CDR3 length equals 15 residues. With 1 base removed from V and 3 bases from J, the gap between germline ends came to 12 bases. The CDR3 DNA reads TGTGCCAGCAGTGAAGAGGCCAGGGGACACTATGGCTACACCTTC. This codes for CASSEEARGHYGYTF.

The J gene is TRBJ1-3, the V gene TRBV7-3, with 8 bases matching TRBD1. Trimming at V came to 5 bases and at J to 3 bases, leaving 3 bases not matched to a gene. The germline CDR1 and CDR2 sequences are SGHTA and FQGTGA. The CDR3 length is 14 residues. CDR3 region: CASSQTGVGNTIYF. The CDR3 DNA follows: TGTGCCAGCAGCCAGACAGGGGTTGGAAACACCATATATTTT. The variable domain in full, completed from reference TRBV7-3 and TRBJ1-3, reads GAGVSQTPSNKVTEKGKYVELRCDPISGHTALYWYRQSLGQGPEFLIYFQGTGAADDSGLPNDRFFAVRPEGSVSTLKIQRTERGDSAVYLCASSQTGVGNTIYFGEGSWLTVV.

The chain has TRBV4-2 and TRBJ2-1, with TRBD2 matching 7 bases. V trimming: 0 bases; J trimming: 8 bases; junction bases outside the gene matches: 10. The CDR3 has 16 amino acids. The germline V gene has CDR1 LGHNA and CDR2 YNFKEQ. This chain's CDR3 is CASSQDPKRGQYEQFF. The CDR3 region has the DNA TGTGCCAGCAGCCAAGATCCCAAGCGGGGCCAGTATGAGCAGTTCTTC.

CDR3 sequence (DNA): TGTGCCAGCAGTGACCAAGGACTAGCGGGTTACAATGAGCAGTTCTTC. The encoded protein is CASSDQGLAGYNEQFF. V and J are TRBV6-4 and TRBJ2-1; 11 bases line up with TRBD2. With 2 bases clipped from V and 4 bases from J, the junction kept 4 bases outside the gene matches. This CDR3 has 16 residues. Germline V gene sequence: CDR1 MRHNA, CDR2 SNTAGT.

This chain links TRBV5-1 with TRBJ1-1; 7 bases align to TRBD1. The J segment lost 10 bases and the V segment lost 4 bases, leaving 13 bases of the junction unmatched. This CDR3 region has 14 residues. Germline CDR1 reads SGHRS; CDR2 reads YFSETQ. In DNA, the CDR3 is TGCGCCAGCAGCGGGGGGACAGCCGGGGTTGGAGCTTTCTTT. As protein: CASSGGTAGVGAFF. Combining the CDR3 with reference TRBV5-1 and TRBJ1-1 gives the whole variable domain KAGVTQTPRYLIKTRGQQVTLSCSPISGHRSVSWYQQTPGQGLQFLFEYFSETQRNKGNFPGRFSGRQFSNSRSEMNVSTLELGDSALYLCASSGGTAGVGAFFGQGTRLTVV.

V gene TRBV14 combines with J gene TRBJ1-2; TRBD1 is a possible D gene (6 bases). Germline V lookup: CDR1 SGHDN, CDR2 FVKESK. The CDR3 runs to 14 residues. The V end was cut by 4 bases, the J end by 4 bases, with 13 bases between. The CDR3 region has the DNA TGTGCCAGCAGCCCCGGGACACCCTTCTATGGCTACACCTTC. It translates to CASSPGTPFYGYTF.

The chain has TRBV5-1 and TRBJ1-6, with unresolved D. V was pared by 0 bases and J by 6 bases, with 10 bases between. The CDR3 loop spans 15 amino acids. Germline V gives CDR1 SGHRS, CDR2 YFSETQ. CDR3 residues: CASSLGTVGNSPLHF. The CDR3 nucleotides are TGCGCCAGCAGCTTGGGCACGGTCGGTAATTCACCCCTCCACTTT.

The rearrangement joins TRBV7-2 to TRBJ2-1, with TRBD2 identical over 7 bases. The CDR3 length is 16 residues. Germline V gives CDR1 SGHTA, CDR2 FQGNSA. Trimming removed 5 bases from V and 4 bases from J; junction bases left unmatched: 11. DNA for the CDR3: TGTGCCAGCAGCCCGGGGGGTGGGACCCTGTACAATGAGCAGTTCTTC. Its protein is CASSPGGGTLYNEQFF.

V usage is TRBV5-4 and J usage is TRBJ2-2, with 9 nucleotides matching TRBD1. The CDR3 has 17 residues. Germline loops: CDR1 SGHNT, CDR2 YYREEE (reference sequence). V dropped 3 bases and J dropped 4; count of bases not matched to a gene: 10. CDR3 region: CASSWSTTGGSTGELFF. CDR3 sequence (DNA): TGTGCCAGCAGCTGGAGCACGACAGGGGGTAGCACCGGGGAGCTGTTTTTT.

In the case of this clone: The sample contains more than one DNA sequence encoding this CDR3. The chain's CDR3 is CASSSGTGNYGYTF. Written as DNA, the CDR3 is TGTGCCAGCAGTTCCGGGACAGGAAACTATGGCTACACCTTC. The rearrangement links TRBV6-5 to TRBJ1-2, with TRBD1 matching over 8 bases. This CDR3 comprises 14 residues. The J segment lost 2 bases and the V segment lost 4 bases, leaving 3 bases of the junction unmatched. Germline-derived CDR1 and CDR2 are MNHEY and SVGAGI.

The V gene is TRBV6-6, the J gene TRBJ2-7, with D perhaps matching TRBD2 (5 bases). The CDR3 is 14 amino acids. Germline V lookup: CDR1 MNHNY, CDR2 SVGAGI (reference sequence). V lost 6 bases to trimming and J lost 4 bases, with 16 bases between them. DNA for the CDR3: TGTGCCAGCAGAAAGGGTACTGGGGAGTACGAGCAGTACTTC. Translated: CASRKGTGEYEQYF.

This clone was seen only a few times. V is TRBV19 and J is TRBJ1-1, with 8 bases lining up with TRBD1. CDR1 LNHDA and CDR2 SQIVND come from the germline V gene (reference sequence). Trimming cost V 8 bases and J 5 bases; bases outside gene matches: 4. This CDR3 region has 12 residues. The CDR3 spells CASSRGQTEAFF. CDR3 nucleotides: TGTGCCAGTTCCAGGGGGCAAACTGAAGCTTTCTTT.

The V gene is TRBV4-1, the J gene TRBJ1-6; D ambiguous. The CDR3 runs to 21 residues. V shed 3 bases and J shed 9 bases, with 33 bases lying between them. Germline lookup yields CDR1 MGHRA and CDR2 YSYEKL. The CDR3 here is CASSQYILPNNPILAGSPLHF. The CDR3 DNA follows: TGCGCCAGCAGCCAGTATATCCTCCCTAACAATCCAATTTTGGCCGGTTCACCCCTCCACTTT.

This clone was observed a handful of times. This sequence joins TRBV29-1 and TRBJ1-1; D call uncertain. Germline values: CDR1 SQVTM, CDR2 ANQGSEA. The V gene lost 4 bases and the J gene lost 1 base, with 10 bases spanning the gap. This CDR3 comprises 13 residues. The CDR3 spells CSVGVGPNTEAFF. In nucleotides, the CDR3 is TGCAGCGTTGGAGTAGGCCCGAACACTGAAGCTTTCTTT.

This chain connects TRBV2 to TRBJ2-5, with 10 bases aligning to TRBD2. The germline CDR1 and CDR2 sequences are SNHLY and FYNNEI. The CDR3 is 16 residues long. Unmatched junction bases numbered 5, after V lost 1 base and J lost 3 bases. For the CDR3, the DNA is TGTGCCAGCAGTGAAGTCAGCGGGAGGGGGAAAGAGACCCAGTACTTC. It is translated as CASSEVSGRGKETQYF.

The chain uses TRBV18 and TRBJ2-6, with a tentative D call TRBD2 (6 bases). Trimming shortened V by 0 bases and J by 0 bases, and 12 bases separated the two germline ends. This CDR3 contains 18 residues. Germline assignment: CDR1 KGHSH and CDR2 LQKENI. The CDR3 region has the DNA TGTGCCAGCTCACCACCTGGGGCGACTAGCTCTGGGGCCAACGTCCTGACTTTC. Its protein is CASSPPGATSSGANVLTF.

The chain combines TRBV19 with TRBJ2-3, with 8 bases fitting TRBD1. The trim removed 1 base at V and 4 bases at J, leaving 7 bases unmatched. The V gene's germline CDR1 is LNHDA and CDR2 SQIVND (reference sequence). CDR3 length equals 16 residues. CDR3 region: CASSIGGQGAADTQYF. CDR3 DNA: TGTGCCAGTAGTATAGGGGGGCAGGGGGCGGCAGATACGCAGTATTTT.

The chain couples TRBV29-1 to TRBJ2-1, with 9 nucleotides matching TRBD2. Germline CDR1 SQVTM, CDR2 ANQGSEA. Unmatched junction bases numbered 6, after V lost 5 bases and J lost 4 bases. The CDR3 sequence is 14 residues long. Written as DNA, the CDR3 is TGCAGCGTTACCGGGACTAGCAGATACAATGAGCAGTTCTTC. It translates to CSVTGTSRYNEQFF.

The CDR3 reads CASSPAAGLNSPLHF. The CDR3 region has the DNA TGTGCCAGCAGCCCGGCGGCCGGCTTGAATTCACCCCTCCACTTT. The rearrangement links TRBV7-9 to TRBJ1-6; D gene unclear. Trimming removed 5 bases from V and 7 bases from J, with 15 bases in between. This CDR3 has 15 amino acids. Germline V gene lookup returns CDR1 SEHNR and CDR2 FQNEAQ (reference sequence).

The genes are TRBV11-2 and TRBJ1-1; TRBD1 matches 10 bases. The germline V gene encodes CDR1 SGHAT and CDR2 FQNNGV. Losses at the gene ends were 5 bases for V and 5 bases for J; bases not matched to a gene: 14. This CDR3 comprises 17 residues. CDR3 sequence: CASSPRDRGRGGTEAFF. The CDR3 DNA follows: TGTGCCAGCAGCCCTAGGGACAGGGGAAGGGGTGGGACTGAAGCTTTCTTT. The whole variable domain, filled in from reference TRBV11-2 and TRBJ1-1, reads EAGVAQSPRYKIIEKRQSVAFWCNPISGHATLYWYQQILGQGPKLLIQFQNNGVVDDSQLPKDRFSAERLKGVDSTLKIQPAKLEDSAVYLCASSPRDRGRGGTEAFFGQGTRLTVV.

The gene calls are TRBV28 and TRBJ1-4; the D is unclear. The germline V and J ends were trimmed by 7 bases and 8 bases, with 20 bases remaining between them. CDR1 and CDR2 (germline): MDHEN, SYDVKM. The CDR3 spans 15 residues. CDR3 in amino acids: CASTRTWGSMEKLFF. The DNA of the CDR3 is TGTGCCAGCACGCGTACATGGGGTAGCATGGAAAAACTGTTTTTT. Variable domain in full (rest from reference TRBV28 and TRBJ1-4): DVKVTQSSRYLVKRTGEKVFLECVQDMDHENMFWYRQDPGLGLRLIYFSYDVKMKEKGDIPEGYSVSREKKERFSLILESASTNQTSMYLCASTRTWGSMEKLFFGSGTQLSVL.

The J gene is TRBJ1-4, the V gene TRBV30, with unresolved D. The CDR3 has 13 amino acids. V lost 1 base to trimming and J lost 7 bases, with 10 bases between them. Per the germline V gene, CDR1 is GTSNPN and CDR2 is SVGIG (reference sequence). DNA for the CDR3: TGTGCCTGGAGTGGTGGGTATAGTGAAAAACTGTTTTTT. Its translation: CAWSGGYSEKLFF.

V usage is TRBV28 and J usage is TRBJ2-7; TRBD1 is a possible D gene (5 bases). Germline V gene sequence: CDR1 MDHEN, CDR2 SYDVKM. This CDR3 region has 16 residues. V was clipped by 7 bases and J by 3 bases, with 22 bases between them. This CDR3 reads CASTSSLWGRVYEQYF. CDR3 nucleotides: TGTGCCAGCACCTCTTCCCTGTGGGGCAGGGTCTACGAGCAGTACTTC.

This clone has a handful of counts. The CDR3: CASSLVLKAEAFF. Written as DNA, the CDR3 is TGTGCCAGCAGCTTAGTTTTAAAGGCTGAAGCTTTCTTT. This sequence joins TRBV11-2 and TRBJ1-1; no definite D call. The germline CDR1 and CDR2 sequences are SGHAT and FQNNGV. V was shortened by 1 base and J by 6 bases, with 9 bases between the two germline ends. The CDR3 runs to 13 residues.

The rearrangement joins TRBV7-2 to TRBJ1-6; 7 positions match TRBD1. V gave up 2 bases and J gave up 5 bases; unmatched junction bases: 6. CDR1 SGHTA and CDR2 FQGNSA come from the germline V gene. The CDR3 contains 16 residues. The CDR3 coding sequence is TGTGCCAGCAGCTTATATGGGACAGCTAATAATTCACCCCTCCACTTT. Encoded protein: CASSLYGTANNSPLHF.

Only one count was recorded for this clone. The chain links TRBV29-1 to TRBJ1-1, with D possibly matching TRBD1 (5 bases). This CDR3 has 12 amino acids. CDR1 and CDR2 from the germline V gene are SQVTM and ANQGSEA. V was cut by 6 bases and J by 5 bases, with 13 bases left in between. CDR3 in DNA: TGCAGCGTGCGAAAATGGGGGACTGAAGCTTTCTTT. This translates into CSVRKWGTEAFF.

Note on this clone: The germline gene is not matched at one end of the junction; a read error may be the cause. The chain uses TRBV5-3 and TRBJ2-3; D is unclear. TRBV5-3 is flagged as an ORF with uncertain function. This CDR3 is built from 15 residues. The CDR3 reads CASSSQGLSTDTQYF. CDR3 sequence (DNA): TGTGCCAGCAGCTCCCAAGGGCTGAGCACAGATACGCAGTATTTT.

This chain links TRBV11-3 with TRBJ1-4; maybe TRBD1 (6 bases). The CDR3 is 13 residues long. The germline V gene has CDR1 SGHNT and CDR2 YENEEA. Trimming shortened V by 5 bases and J by 7 bases, and 11 bases separated the two germline ends. This chain's CDR3 is CASSMGHGEKLFF. CDR3 coding DNA: TGTGCCAGCAGCATGGGACATGGTGAAAAACTGTTTTTT.